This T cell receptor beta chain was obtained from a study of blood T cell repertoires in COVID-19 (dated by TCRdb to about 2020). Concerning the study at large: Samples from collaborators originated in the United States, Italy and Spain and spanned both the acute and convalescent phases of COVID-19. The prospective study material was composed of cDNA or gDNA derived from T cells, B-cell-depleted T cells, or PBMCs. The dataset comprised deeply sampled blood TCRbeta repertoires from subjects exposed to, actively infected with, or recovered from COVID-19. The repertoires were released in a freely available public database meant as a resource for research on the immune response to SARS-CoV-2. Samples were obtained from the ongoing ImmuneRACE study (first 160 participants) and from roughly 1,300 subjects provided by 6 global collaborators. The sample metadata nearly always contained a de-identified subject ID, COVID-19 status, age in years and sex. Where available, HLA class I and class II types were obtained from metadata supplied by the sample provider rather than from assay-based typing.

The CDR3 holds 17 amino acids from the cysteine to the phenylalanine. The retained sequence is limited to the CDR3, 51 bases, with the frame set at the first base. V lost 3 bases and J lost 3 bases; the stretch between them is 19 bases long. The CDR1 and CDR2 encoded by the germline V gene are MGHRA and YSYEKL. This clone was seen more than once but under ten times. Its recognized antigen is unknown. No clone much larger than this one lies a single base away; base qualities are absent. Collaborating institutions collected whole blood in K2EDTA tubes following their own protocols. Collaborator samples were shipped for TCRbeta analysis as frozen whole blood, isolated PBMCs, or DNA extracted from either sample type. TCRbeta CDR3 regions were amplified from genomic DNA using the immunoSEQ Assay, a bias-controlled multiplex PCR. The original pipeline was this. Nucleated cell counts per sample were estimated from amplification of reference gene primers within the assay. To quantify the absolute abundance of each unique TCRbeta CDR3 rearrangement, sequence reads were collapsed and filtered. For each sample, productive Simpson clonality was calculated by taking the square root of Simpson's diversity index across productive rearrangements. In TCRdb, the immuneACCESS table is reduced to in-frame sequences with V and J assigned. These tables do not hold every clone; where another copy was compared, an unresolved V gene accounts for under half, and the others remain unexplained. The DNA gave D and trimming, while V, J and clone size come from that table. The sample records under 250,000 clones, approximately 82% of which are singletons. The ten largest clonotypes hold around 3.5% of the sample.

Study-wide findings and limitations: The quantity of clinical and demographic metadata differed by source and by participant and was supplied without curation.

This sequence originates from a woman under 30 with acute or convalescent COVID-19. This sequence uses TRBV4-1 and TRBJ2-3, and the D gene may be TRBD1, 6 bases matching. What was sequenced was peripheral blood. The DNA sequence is TGCGCCAGCAGCCAGGCTACAGGGCGGTATGATACAGATACGCAGTATTTT. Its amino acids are CASSQATGRYDTDTQYF.